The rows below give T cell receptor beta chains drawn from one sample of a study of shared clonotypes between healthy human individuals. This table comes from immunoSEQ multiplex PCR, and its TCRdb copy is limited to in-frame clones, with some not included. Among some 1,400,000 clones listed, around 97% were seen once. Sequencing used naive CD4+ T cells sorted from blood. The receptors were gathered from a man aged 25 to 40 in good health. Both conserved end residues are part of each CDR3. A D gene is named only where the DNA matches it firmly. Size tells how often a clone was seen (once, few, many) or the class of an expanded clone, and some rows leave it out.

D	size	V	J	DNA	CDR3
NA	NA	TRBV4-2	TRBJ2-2	TGTGCCAGCAGCCAAGGGACACATCCGACCGGGGAGCTGTTTTTT	CASSQGTHPTGELFF
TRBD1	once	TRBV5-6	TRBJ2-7	TGTGCCAGCAGCCCCGGGGGTGGACAGGGCGTAGAGCAGTACTTC	CASSPGGGQGVEQYF
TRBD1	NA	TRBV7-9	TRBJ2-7	TGTGCCAGCAGCGGGCGGAGGACAGGGATCTCCTACGAGCAGTACTTC	CASSGRRTGISYEQYF
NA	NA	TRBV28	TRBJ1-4	TGTGCCAGCAGTTACGGCGCGGTTGCAACTAATGAAAAACTGTTTTTT	CASSYGAVATNEKLFF
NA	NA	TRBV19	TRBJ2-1	TGTGCCAGTAGCCCGGCGGCACTTAAGAACAATGAGCAGTTCTTC	CASSPAALKNNEQFF
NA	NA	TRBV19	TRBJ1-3	TGTGCCAGTAGTAGCTCGACAGTAACTGGAAACACCATATATTTT	CASSSSTVTGNTIYF
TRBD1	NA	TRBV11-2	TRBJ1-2	TGTGCCAGCACGATACAGGGGGTCAACTATGGCTACACCTTC	CASTIQGVNYGYTF
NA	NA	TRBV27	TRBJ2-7	TGTGCCAGCAGGAACGGGAAACCTAGCTCCTACGAGCAGTACTTC	CASRNGKPSSYEQYF
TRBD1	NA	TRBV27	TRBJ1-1	TGTGCCAGCAGTTTGAACCGGGACAGAGAAGCTTTCTTT	CASSLNRDREAFF
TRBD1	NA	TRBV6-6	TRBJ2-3	TGTGCCAGCAGTCAACCGGGACAGGGCACAGATACGCAGTATTTT	CASSQPGQGTDTQYF
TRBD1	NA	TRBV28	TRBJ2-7	TGTGCCAGCAGACTTCCGGGACAGAACTACGAGCAGTACTTC	CASRLPGQNYEQYF
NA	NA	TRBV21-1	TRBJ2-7	TGTGCCAGCAGCAAAGCTCAGACTAGCGGGAGTTACGAGCAGTACTTC	CASSKAQTSGSYEQYF
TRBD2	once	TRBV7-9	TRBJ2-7	TGTGCCAGCAGCTTAGCGGCTAGCGGGAGCTACGAGCAGTACTTC	CASSLAASGSYEQYF
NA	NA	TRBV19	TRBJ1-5	TGTGCCAGTGGGGTATGGGGCAATCAGCCCCAGCATTTT	CASGVWGNQPQHF
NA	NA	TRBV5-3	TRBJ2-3	TGTGCCAGAAGCCCCGGGGTCGACGGCCCTAGCACAGATACGCAGTATTTT	CARSPGVDGPSTDTQYF
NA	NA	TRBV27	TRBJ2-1	TGTGCCAGCCGGGCCCTACCCTACAATGAGCAGTTCTTC	CASRALPYNEQFF
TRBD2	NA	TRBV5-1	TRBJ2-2	TGCGCCAGCAGCTTGGAACTAGCGGGAGTAACCGGGGAGCTGTTTTTT	CASSLELAGVTGELFF
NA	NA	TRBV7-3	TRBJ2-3	TGTGCCAGCAGCTCAGACGATGCAGATACGCAGTATTTT	CASSSDDADTQYF
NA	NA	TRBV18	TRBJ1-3	TGTGCCAGCTCACCACGGGGTGACCCTGGAAACACCATATATTTT	CASSPRGDPGNTIYF
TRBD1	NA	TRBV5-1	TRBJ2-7	TGCGCCAGCAGCCCCTCACCGGGACAGCTCTCCTACGAGCAGTACTTC	CASSPSPGQLSYEQYF
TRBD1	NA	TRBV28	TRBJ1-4	TGTGCCAGCAGTTTGCTGGACAGGGACGAAAAACTGTTTTTT	CASSLLDRDEKLFF
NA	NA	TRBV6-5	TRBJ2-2	TGTGCCACCAGGCGGGGATCCAACACCGGGGAGCTGTTTTTT	CATRRGSNTGELFF